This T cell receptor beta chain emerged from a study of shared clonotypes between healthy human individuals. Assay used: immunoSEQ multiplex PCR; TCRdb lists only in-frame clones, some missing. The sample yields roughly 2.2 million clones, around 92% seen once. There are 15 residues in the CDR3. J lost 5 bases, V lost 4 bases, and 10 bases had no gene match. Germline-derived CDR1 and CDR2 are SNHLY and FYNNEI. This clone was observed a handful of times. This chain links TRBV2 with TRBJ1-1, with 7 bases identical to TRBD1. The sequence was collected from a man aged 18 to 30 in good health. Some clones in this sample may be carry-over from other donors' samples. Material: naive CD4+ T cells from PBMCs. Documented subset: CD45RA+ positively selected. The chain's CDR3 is CASSVTQGSRTEAFF. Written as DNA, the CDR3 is TGTGCCAGCAGTGTTACACAGGGGTCGCGGACTGAAGCTTTCTTT. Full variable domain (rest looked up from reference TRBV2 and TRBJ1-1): EPEVTQTPSHQVTQMGQEVILRCVPISNHLYFYWYRQILGQKVEFLVSFYNNEISEKSEIFDDQFSVERPDGSNFTLKIRSTKLEDSAMYFCASSVTQGSRTEAFFGQGTRLTVV.